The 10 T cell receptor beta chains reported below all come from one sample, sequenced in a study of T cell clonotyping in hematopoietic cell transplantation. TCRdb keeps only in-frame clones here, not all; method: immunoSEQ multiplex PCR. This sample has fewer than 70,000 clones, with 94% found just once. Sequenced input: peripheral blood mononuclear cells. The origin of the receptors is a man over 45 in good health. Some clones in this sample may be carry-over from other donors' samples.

The CDR3 loop reads CASSFDGRETTQHF. As DNA, the CDR3 is TGTGCCAGCAGCTTTGATGGCAGGGAGACAACCCAGCATTTT. The V call is TRBV5-4, the J call TRBJ1-5; D perhaps matches TRBD1 (5 bases). V dropped 2 bases and J dropped 11 bases, with 17 bases sitting between them. The CDR3 has 14 residues. CDR1 is SGHNT, CDR2 YYREEE, per germline (reference sequence).

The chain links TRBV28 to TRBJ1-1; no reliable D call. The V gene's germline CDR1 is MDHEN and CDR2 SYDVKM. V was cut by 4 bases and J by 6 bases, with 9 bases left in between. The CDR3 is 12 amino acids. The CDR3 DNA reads TGTGCCAGCAGTTCCGTGGGCCCTGAAGCTTTCTTT. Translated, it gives CASSSVGPEAFF. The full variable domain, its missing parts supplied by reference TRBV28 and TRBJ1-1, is DVKVTQSSRYLVKRTGEKVFLECVQDMDHENMFWYRQDPGLGLRLIYFSYDVKMKEKGDIPEGYSVSREKKERFSLILESASTNQTSMYLCASSSVGPEAFFGQGTRLTVV.

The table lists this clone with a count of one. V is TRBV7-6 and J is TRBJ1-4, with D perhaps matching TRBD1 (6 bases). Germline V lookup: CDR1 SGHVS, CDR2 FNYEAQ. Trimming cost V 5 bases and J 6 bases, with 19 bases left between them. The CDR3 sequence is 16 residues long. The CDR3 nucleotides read TGTGCCAGCAGCGCTACCGCGACAGGTAGAGATGAAAAACTGTTTTTT. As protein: CASSATATGRDEKLFF.

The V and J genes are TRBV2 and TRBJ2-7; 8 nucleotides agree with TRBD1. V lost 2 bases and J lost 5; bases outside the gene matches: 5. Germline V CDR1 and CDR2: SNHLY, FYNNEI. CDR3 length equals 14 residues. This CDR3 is CASSEHGQGDEQYF. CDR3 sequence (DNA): TGTGCCAGCAGTGAACACGGACAGGGTGACGAGCAGTACTTC.

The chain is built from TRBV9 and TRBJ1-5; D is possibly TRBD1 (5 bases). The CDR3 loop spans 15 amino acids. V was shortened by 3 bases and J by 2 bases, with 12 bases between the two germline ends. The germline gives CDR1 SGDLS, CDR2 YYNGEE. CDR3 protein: CASSASGGGNQPQHF. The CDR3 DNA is TGTGCCAGCAGCGCCTCCGGGGGAGGCAATCAGCCCCAGCATTTT.

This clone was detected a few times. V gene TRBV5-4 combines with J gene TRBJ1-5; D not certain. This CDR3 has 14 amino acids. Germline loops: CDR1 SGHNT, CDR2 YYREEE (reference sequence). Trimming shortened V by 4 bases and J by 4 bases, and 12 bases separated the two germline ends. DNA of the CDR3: TGTGCCAGCAGCAACAAGGGAGAGAATCAGCCCCAGCATTTT. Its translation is CASSNKGENQPQHF.

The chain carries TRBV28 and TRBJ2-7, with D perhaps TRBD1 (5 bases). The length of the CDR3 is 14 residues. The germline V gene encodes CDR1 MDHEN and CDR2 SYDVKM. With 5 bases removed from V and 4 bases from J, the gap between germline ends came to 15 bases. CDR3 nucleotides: TGTGCCAGCAGTACCCGACAGAACACTTACGAGCAGTACTTC. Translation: CASSTRQNTYEQYF.

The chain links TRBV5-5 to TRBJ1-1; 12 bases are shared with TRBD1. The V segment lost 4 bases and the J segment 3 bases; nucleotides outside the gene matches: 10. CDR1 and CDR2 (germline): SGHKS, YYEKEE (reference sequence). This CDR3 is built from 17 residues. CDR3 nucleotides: TGTGCCAGCAGCGCAAGGGACAGGGGGCGGTTTGACACTGAAGCTTTCTTT. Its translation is CASSARDRGRFDTEAFF. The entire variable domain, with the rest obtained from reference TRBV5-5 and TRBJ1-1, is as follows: DAGVTQSPTHLIKTRGQQVTLRCSPISGHKSVSWYQQVLGQGPQFIFQYYEKEERGRGNFPDRFSARQFPNYSSELNVNALLLGDSALYLCASSARDRGRFDTEAFFGQGTRLTVV.

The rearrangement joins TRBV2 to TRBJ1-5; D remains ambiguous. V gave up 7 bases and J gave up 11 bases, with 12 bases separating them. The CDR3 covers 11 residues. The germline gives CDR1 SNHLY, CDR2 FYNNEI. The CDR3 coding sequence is TGTGCCAGCAAAAGGGAGTCGGCCCAGCATTTT. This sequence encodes CASKRESAQHF.

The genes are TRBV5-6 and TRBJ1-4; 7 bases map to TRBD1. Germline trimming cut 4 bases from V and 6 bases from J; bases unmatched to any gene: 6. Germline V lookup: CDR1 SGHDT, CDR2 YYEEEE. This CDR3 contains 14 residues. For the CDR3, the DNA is TGTGCCAGCAGCCCTAGGGGGCGGGATGAAAAACTGTTTTTT. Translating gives CASSPRGRDEKLFF.